Sequencing of this T cell receptor beta chain was carried out in a study of blood T cells in healthy people across ages. Donation came from healthy Caucasian individuals in Russia who were aged roughly 6 to 95. To note about this clonotype: Its specificity is not known.

General study results and limits: Naive CD4+ cells and diversity were both higher in long-lived donors than in aged donors. Per million T cells, TCR beta diversity dropped about linearly as age rose. Those diversity estimates obtained from one million T cells were thought to be underestimates.

PCR was performed a second time for about 7 to 12 cycles using a sample-barcoded 5' primer and a J-beta primer mix. TCRdb re-analysed the 5' RACE reads in MiXCR, keeping a single row per CDR3 protein. This table holds 450,000 to 700,000 distinct CDR3 sequences, roughly 28% found once. V gave up 1 base and J gave up 8 bases, with 11 bases separating them. The length of the CDR3 is 12 residues. Germline V gene sequence: CDR1 DFQATT, CDR2 SNEGSKA (reference sequence). The sequencing sample was made of blood. The TCR sequence derives from a woman aged 70-85 years in good health. The V and J genes are TRBV20-1 and TRBJ1-1; TRBD1 might be the D (5 bases). As DNA, the CDR3 is TGCAGTGCTAGAGTGTGGGAGGGGGAAGCTTTCTTT. Amino acids: CSARVWEGEAFF.